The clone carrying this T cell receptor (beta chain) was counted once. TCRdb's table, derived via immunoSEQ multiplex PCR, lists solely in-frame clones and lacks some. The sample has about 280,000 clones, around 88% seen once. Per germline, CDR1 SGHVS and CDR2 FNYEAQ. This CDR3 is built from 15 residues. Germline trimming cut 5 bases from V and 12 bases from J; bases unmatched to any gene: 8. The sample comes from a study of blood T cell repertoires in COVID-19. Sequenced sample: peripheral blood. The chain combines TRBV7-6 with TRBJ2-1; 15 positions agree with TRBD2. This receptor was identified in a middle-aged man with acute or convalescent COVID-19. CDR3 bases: TGTGCCAGCAGCCCCTGGACTAGCGGGGGGGCCGGGCAGTTCTTC. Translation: CASSPWTSGGAGQFF. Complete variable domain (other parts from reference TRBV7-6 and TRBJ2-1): GAGVSQSPRYKVTKRGQDVALRCDPISGHVSLYWYRQALGQGPEFLTYFNYEAQQDKSGLPNDRFSAERPEGSISTLTIQRTEQRDSAMYRCASSPWTSGGAGQFFGPGTRLTVL.